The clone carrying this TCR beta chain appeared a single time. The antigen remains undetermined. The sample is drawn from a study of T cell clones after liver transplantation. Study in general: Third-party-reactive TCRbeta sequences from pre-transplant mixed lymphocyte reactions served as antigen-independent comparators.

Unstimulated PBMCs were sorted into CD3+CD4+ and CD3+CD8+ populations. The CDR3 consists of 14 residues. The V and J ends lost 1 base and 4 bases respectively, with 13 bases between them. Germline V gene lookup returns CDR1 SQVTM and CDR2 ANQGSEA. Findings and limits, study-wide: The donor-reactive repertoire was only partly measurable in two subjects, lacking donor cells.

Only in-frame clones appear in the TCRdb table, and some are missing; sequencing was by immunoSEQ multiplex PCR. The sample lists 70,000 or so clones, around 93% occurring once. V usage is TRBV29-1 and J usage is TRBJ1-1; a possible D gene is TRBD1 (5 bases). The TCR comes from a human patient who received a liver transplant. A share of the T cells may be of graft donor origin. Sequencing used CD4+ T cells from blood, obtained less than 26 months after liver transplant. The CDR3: CSVEVAGWVTEAFF. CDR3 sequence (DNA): TGCAGCGTTGAAGTCGCAGGGTGGGTCACTGAAGCTTTCTTT. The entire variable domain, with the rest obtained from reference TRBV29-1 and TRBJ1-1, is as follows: SAVISQKPSRDICQRGTSLTIQCQVDSQVTMMFWYRQQPGQSLTLIATANQGSEATYESGFVIDKFPISRPNLTFSTLTVSNMSPEDSSIYLCSVEVAGWVTEAFFGQGTRLTVV.